These 20 T cell receptor beta chains originate from one sample sequenced in a study of cytomegalovirus exposure and HLA in healthy donors. The table came from immunoSEQ multiplex PCR; TCRdb's copy has only in-frame clones and leaves some out. The sample holds about 240,000 clones, 75% to 90% seen once. Sequencing used PBMCs. These receptors originate from a woman aged 30 to 39 in good health and CMV-seropositive.

The chain uses TRBV5-1 and TRBJ2-1; no reliable D call. The germline V and J ends were trimmed by 0 bases and 8 bases, with 9 bases remaining between them. From germline, CDR1 is SGHRS and CDR2 YFSETQ. This CDR3 comprises 13 residues. CDR3 nucleotides: TGCGCCAGCAGCTTGGCCCCTAGGTATGAGCAGTTCTTC. Its protein product is CASSLAPRYEQFF.

This sequence joins TRBV4-1 and TRBJ2-7; the match to TRBD1 covers 8 bases. J lost 3 bases, V lost 4 bases, and 8 bases had no gene match. Germline CDR1 and CDR2: MGHRA and YSYEKL. The CDR3 length is 15 residues. The chain's CDR3 is CASSLQGASIYEQYF. The DNA for the CDR3 is TGCGCCAGCAGCCTTCAGGGGGCATCGATCTACGAGCAGTACTTC.

The V gene is TRBV6-5, the J gene TRBJ1-2; D may be TRBD1 (6 bases). The germline V gene encodes CDR1 MNHEY and CDR2 SVGAGI. V gave up 2 bases and J gave up 4 bases, with 11 bases separating them. The CDR3 totals 14 residues. Here the CDR3 reads CASSYGRTAYGYTF. CDR3 DNA: TGTGCCAGCAGTTACGGCCGGACAGCCTATGGCTACACCTTC.

This clone has at least ten counts. The genes are TRBV5-1 and TRBJ1-1; 8 bases fit TRBD1. Germline assignment: CDR1 SGHRS and CDR2 YFSETQ. V lost 4 bases to trimming and J lost 9 bases; unmatched junction nucleotides: 8. This CDR3 contains 13 residues. CDR3 region: CASSARQGIQAFF. The CDR3 DNA sequence: TGCGCCAGCAGCGCCCGACAGGGGATCCAAGCTTTCTTT.

This chain links TRBV30 with TRBJ2-6; maybe TRBD2 (5 bases). The CDR3 is made up of 16 amino acids. Deletions cut 0 bases from V and 4 bases from J, with 13 bases between. Germline V gene data show CDR1 as GTSNPN and CDR2 as SVGIG (reference sequence). The CDR3, as DNA: TGTGCCTGGAGTGTAAGCGGCTTGTCCGGGGCCAACGTCCTGACTTTC. Its protein is CAWSVSGLSGANVLTF.

The V call is TRBV12-5, the J call TRBJ1-1, with a possible D match to TRBD1 (5 bases). Trimming took 1 base from V and 1 from J, leaving 22 bases between them. The V gene's germline CDR1 is LGHNT and CDR2 FRNRAP. The CDR3 is 19 amino acids. The CDR3, as DNA: TGTGCTAGTGGTTTGGCATTAAAAACCGGGACTGACAAGAACACTGAAGCTTTCTTT. The encoded protein is CASGLALKTGTDKNTEAFF.

The gene calls are TRBV9 and TRBJ1-5; possible D gene TRBD1, 6 bases. V dropped 0 bases and J dropped 3 bases, with 7 bases sitting between them. Germline V lookup: CDR1 SGDLS, CDR2 YYNGEE. The CDR3 loop spans 14 amino acids. CDR3 sequence reads: CASSVAGDNQPQHF. The CDR3 bases are TGTGCCAGCAGCGTAGCAGGGGACAATCAGCCCCAGCATTTT.

The V and J genes are TRBV7-9 and TRBJ1-3; no clear D. The V end was cut by 2 bases, the J end by 0 bases, with 11 bases between. This CDR3 comprises 16 residues. Germline V gene lookup returns CDR1 SEHNR and CDR2 FQNEAQ (reference sequence). CDR3 nucleotide sequence: TGTGCCAGCAGCTTACAGACGGGAGGCTCTGGAAACACCATATATTTT. This sequence encodes CASSLQTGGSGNTIYF.

The chain uses TRBV15 and TRBJ1-2, with 7 bases fitting TRBD1. Germline CDR1 is LNHNV and CDR2 is YYDKDF (reference sequence). J gave up 6 bases and V 0 bases, and 10 bases lay outside the gene matches. This CDR3 has 16 residues. DNA for the CDR3: TGTGCCACCAGCAGAGAAGGAGTAAACAGGGGAAATGGCTACACCTTC. Translation gives CATSREGVNRGNGYTF.

This clone was counted a few times. The J gene is TRBJ1-2, the V gene TRBV5-4; D remains ambiguous. V lost 4 bases, J lost 4 bases, and 14 bases lay in between. Germline CDR1 and CDR2: SGHNT and YYREEE (reference sequence). This CDR3 spans 14 amino acids. For the CDR3, the DNA is TGTGCCAGCAGCCCCGAGGGAGATGGCTATGGCTACACCTTC. It encodes CASSPEGDGYGYTF.

This sequence joins TRBV5-4 and TRBJ2-3, with D perhaps TRBD2 (5 bases). The CDR3 totals 12 residues. Trimming removed 5 bases at V and 8 bases at J, with 12 bases between. CDR1 is SGHNT and CDR2 is YYREEE in the germline V gene (reference sequence). The CDR3 sequence is CASSRGGSTQYF. The CDR3 DNA follows: TGTGCCAGCAGTCGGGGTGGGAGTACGCAGTATTTT.

This clone has more than one count but fewer than ten. The chain joins TRBV19 to TRBJ2-1, with 8 bases aligning to TRBD2. The trim removed 9 bases at V and 6 bases at J, leaving 4 bases unmatched. Looked up from germline, CDR1 is LNHDA and CDR2 is SQIVND (reference sequence). The CDR3 runs to 12 residues. CDR3 sequence (DNA): TGTGCCAGCGGGAGGGGCATCAATGAGCAGTTCTTC. It specifies CASGRGINEQFF.

The sample holds a few counts of this clone. This chain links TRBV10-2 with TRBJ2-5; perhaps TRBD2 as D (6 bases). The ends were cut back, 2 bases at V and 0 bases at J, with 7 bases in the middle. The CDR3 is 14 residues long. Germline CDR1 is WSHSY and CDR2 is SAAADI. CDR3 amino acids: CASSEGGNQETQYF. The CDR3 bases are TGCGCCAGCAGTGAGGGGGGGAACCAAGAGACCCAGTACTTC.

The genes are TRBV28 and TRBJ1-1; perhaps TRBD1 as D (5 bases). Deletions cut 6 bases from V and 3 bases from J, with 14 bases between. Germline V lookup: CDR1 MDHEN, CDR2 SYDVKM. The CDR3 runs 14 residues. As DNA, the CDR3 is TGTGCCAGCAGCCCGAGCCAGGGTCACACTGAAGCTTTCTTT. It encodes CASSPSQGHTEAFF.

J is TRBJ2-7 and V is TRBV27; weak D call: TRBD2 (6 bases). This CDR3 has 14 residues. V lost 3 bases and J 3 bases, leaving 12 bases between the germline ends. From germline, CDR1 is MNHEY and CDR2 SMNVEV (reference sequence). The CDR3 sequence is CASSFQGSGYEQYF. CDR3 coding DNA: TGTGCCAGCAGTTTTCAGGGTAGCGGCTACGAGCAGTACTTC.

The V gene is TRBV18, the J gene TRBJ2-3, with D perhaps matching TRBD1 (5 bases). Germline CDR1 is KGHSH and CDR2 is LQKENI. V dropped 6 bases and J dropped 4 bases, with 11 bases sitting between them. CDR3 size: 13 residues. This CDR3 is CASSLGAPDTQYF. As DNA, the CDR3 is TGTGCCAGCTCGCTAGGGGCCCCAGATACGCAGTATTTT.

The V gene is TRBV28, the J gene TRBJ1-4; 8 nucleotides line up with TRBD1. The CDR3 extends over 15 amino acids. The germline gives CDR1 MDHEN, CDR2 SYDVKM. Trimming removed 4 bases from V and 5 bases from J; junction bases left unmatched: 6. The CDR3 nucleotides are TGTGCCAGCAGTTCCGCGACAGGGGAGAATGAAAAACTGTTTTTT. It encodes CASSSATGENEKLFF.

V is TRBV6-1 and J is TRBJ1-2; 8 bases align to TRBD1. The CDR3 sequence is 14 residues long. The V segment lost 2 bases and the J segment 8 bases; nucleotides outside the gene matches: 7. In germline, CDR1 is MNHNS, CDR2 SASEGT. The CDR3 loop is CASSELQGAGGYTF. CDR3 DNA: TGTGCCAGCAGTGAACTTCAGGGGGCAGGGGGCTACACCTTC.

The V call is TRBV5-1, the J call TRBJ2-3, with D tentatively TRBD2 (5 bases). From germline, CDR1 is SGHRS and CDR2 YFSETQ. The CDR3 has 17 amino acids. The V end lost 3 bases, the J end lost 2 bases, and 19 bases lay between the germline ends. The CDR3 loop reads CASSSYPTSKLTDTQYF. The DNA of the CDR3 is TGCGCCAGCAGCTCCTACCCAACTAGTAAGCTCACAGATACGCAGTATTTT.

The gene calls are TRBV7-2 and TRBJ2-4; no firm D call. Per the germline V gene, CDR1 is SGHTA and CDR2 is FQGNSA. The CDR3 contains 15 residues. The ends were cut back, 2 bases at V and 0 bases at J, with 8 bases in the middle. The CDR3 bases are TGTGCCAGCAGCTTACGCGCCCCAGCCAAAAACATTCAGTACTTC. Translating gives CASSLRAPAKNIQYF. Based on the CDR3 plus reference TRBV7-2 and TRBJ2-4, the full variable domain is GAGVSQSPSNKVTEKGKDVELRCDPISGHTALYWYRQSLGQGLEFLIYFQGNSAPDKSGLPSDRFSAERTGGSVSTLTIQRTQQEDSAVYLCASSLRAPAKNIQYFGAGTRLSVL.